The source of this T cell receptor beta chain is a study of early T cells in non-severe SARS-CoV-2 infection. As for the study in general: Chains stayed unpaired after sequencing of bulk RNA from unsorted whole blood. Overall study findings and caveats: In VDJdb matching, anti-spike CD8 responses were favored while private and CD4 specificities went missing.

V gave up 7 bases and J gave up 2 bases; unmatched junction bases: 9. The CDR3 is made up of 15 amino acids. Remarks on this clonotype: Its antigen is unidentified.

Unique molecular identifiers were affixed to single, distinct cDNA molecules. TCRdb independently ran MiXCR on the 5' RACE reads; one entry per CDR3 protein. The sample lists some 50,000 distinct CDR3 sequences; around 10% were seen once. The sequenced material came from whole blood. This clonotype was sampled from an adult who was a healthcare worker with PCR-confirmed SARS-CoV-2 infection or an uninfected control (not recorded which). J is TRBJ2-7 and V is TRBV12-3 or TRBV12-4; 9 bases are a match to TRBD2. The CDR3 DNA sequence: TGTGCCAGCACCTTCGATTCTAGCGGGGCCTACGAGCAGTACTTC. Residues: CASTFDSSGAYEQYF.